This entry lists 29 T cell receptor beta chains sequenced from one sample in a study of HIV-infected children after antiretroviral therapy interruption. A 3' RACE protocol on RNA, with unique molecular identifiers, produced the TCR library. A single record per CDR3 protein comes from TCRdb applying MiXCR to the 3' RACE reads. The table records about 89,000 distinct CDR3 sequences, roughly 6.7% of them present only once. Treatment noted: PENTA 11 planned treatment interruption arm or continuous ART arm. The material sequenced was CD45RA+ CD4+ T cells from PBMCs, pooled from several time points, taken from a donor given antiretroviral therapy, either interrupted or continuous. The subset denotes: naive CD4+ CD45RA+ CD45RO- T cells. The receptors shown here come from a pool of human donors with HIV.

This chain uses TRBV7-2 with TRBJ1-1, with D perhaps matching TRBD1 (6 bases). There are 17 residues in the CDR3. CDR1 is SGHTA, CDR2 FQGNSA, per germline. Deletions cut 2 bases from V and 1 base from J, with 17 bases between. The CDR3 loop is CASSLPKTLQGNTEAFF. The DNA of the CDR3 is TGTGCCAGCAGCTTACCAAAGACACTACAGGGGAACACTGAAGCTTTCTTT.

This sequence joins TRBV19 and TRBJ1-6; no reliable D call. The V end lost 6 bases, the J end lost 7 bases, and 7 bases lay between the germline ends. CDR3 length: 12 amino acids. Germline assignment: CDR1 LNHDA and CDR2 SQIVND (reference sequence). CDR3 nucleotides: TGTGCCAGTAGCGAACAGAATTCACCCCTCCACTTT. This translates into CASSEQNSPLHF. Full variable domain (outside the CDR3, taken from reference TRBV19 and TRBJ1-6): DGGITQSPKYLFRKEGQNVTLSCEQNLNHDAMYWYRQDPGQGLRLIYYSQIVNDFQKGDIAEGYSVSREKKESFPLTVTSAQKNPTAFYLCASSEQNSPLHFGNGTRLTVT.

This clonotype was counted many times. For the CDR3, the DNA is TGTGCCAGCAGCTCGGGACAGTACACAGATACGCAGTATTTT. This sequence encodes CASSSGQYTDTQYF. This chain uses TRBV7-9 with TRBJ2-3, with 7 bases fitting TRBD1. Germline lookup yields CDR1 SEHNR and CDR2 FQNEAQ (reference sequence). The trim removed 4 bases at V and 2 bases at J, leaving 3 bases unmatched. The CDR3 consists of 14 residues.

This clonotype showed up many times. The genes are TRBV6-1 and TRBJ2-3; 7 positions match TRBD1. The CDR3 has 14 residues. Germline V gene sequence: CDR1 MNHNS, CDR2 SASEGT. Germline trimming cut 10 bases from V and 1 base from J; bases unmatched to any gene: 8. CDR3: CATTRDRGTDTQYF. CDR3 in DNA: TGTGCCACAACCCGGGACAGAGGCACAGATACGCAGTATTTT.

This clonotype was detected ten times or more. This rearrangement joins TRBV12-3 or TRBV12-4 to TRBJ2-7; no definite D call. The CDR3 is 12 residues long. The ends were cut back, 5 bases at V and 6 bases at J, with 11 bases in the middle. This CDR3 reads CASSAGGFEQYF. The DNA of the CDR3 is TGTGCCAGCAGTGCTGGTGGGTTCGAGCAGTACTTC.

This clonotype was detected a few times. The rearrangement links TRBV11-2 to TRBJ1-2; D uncertain. The CDR3 consists of 13 residues. Germline V CDR1 and CDR2: SGHAT, FQNNGV. With 0 bases removed from V and 4 bases from J, the gap between germline ends came to 6 bases. CDR3 nucleotide sequence: TGTGCCAGCAGCTTAGATGGTCGCTATGGCTACACCTTC. Protein sequence: CASSLDGRYGYTF.

This clonotype was recorded at least ten times. The J gene is TRBJ1-1, the V gene TRBV14; D uncertain. CDR3 size: 13 residues. Germline values: CDR1 SGHDN, CDR2 FVKESK. V shed 4 bases and J shed 9 bases, with 15 bases lying between them. The CDR3 spells CASSPGSASQAFF. The CDR3 coding sequence is TGTGCCAGCAGCCCCGGGTCAGCATCCCAAGCTTTCTTT. Full variable domain (remainder filled in from reference TRBV14 and TRBJ1-1): EAGVTQFPSHSVIEKGQTVTLRCDPISGHDNLYWYRRVMGKEIKFLLHFVKESKQDESGMPNNRFLAERTGGTYSTLKVQPAELEDSGVYFCASSPGSASQAFFGQGTRLTVV.

This clonotype rates as medium-sized (0.01 to 0.1%). The chain recombines TRBV10-3 with TRBJ1-1; TRBD1 might be the D (5 bases). V was trimmed by 2 bases and J by 10 bases, leaving 11 bases between them. The CDR3 is 12 amino acids. Germline lookup yields CDR1 ENHRY and CDR2 SYGVKD. The CDR3 DNA is TGTGCCATCAGTGAGGGGACCCACAGAGCTTTCTTT. Protein: CAISEGTHRAFF.

This clonotype has ten or more counts. The chain has TRBV5-1 and TRBJ2-7; D is undetermined. The germline gives CDR1 SGHRS, CDR2 YFSETQ. The CDR3 is 14 residues long. V was pared by 0 bases and J by 3 bases, with 10 bases between. The CDR3: CASSLVPAIYEQYF. CDR3 DNA sequence: TGCGCCAGCAGCTTGGTACCAGCCATCTACGAGCAGTACTTC. Full variable domain (rest looked up from reference TRBV5-1 and TRBJ2-7): KAGVTQTPRYLIKTRGQQVTLSCSPISGHRSVSWYQQTPGQGLQFLFEYFSETQRNKGNFPGRFSGRQFSNSRSEMNVSTLELGDSALYLCASSLVPAIYEQYFGPGTRLTVT.

This clonotype occurred many times. The chain joins TRBV20-1 to TRBJ1-5; maybe TRBD1 (6 bases). Trimming left V 0 bases short and J 7 bases short, with 13 bases between. This CDR3 has 14 amino acids. Germline lookup yields CDR1 DFQATT and CDR2 SNEGSKA (reference sequence). CDR3 sequence reads: CSARDFGQIQPQHF. For the CDR3, the DNA is TGCAGTGCTAGAGATTTTGGACAGATCCAGCCCCAGCATTTT.

This clonotype appeared many times. The gene calls are TRBV6-5 and TRBJ2-1; D remains ambiguous. Trimming removed 9 bases at V and 0 bases at J, with 9 bases between. The germline V gene encodes CDR1 MNHEY and CDR2 SVGAGI. The CDR3 extends over 13 amino acids. The CDR3 reads CASSANSYNEQFF. CDR3 DNA: TGTGCCAGTTCGGCTAACTCCTACAATGAGCAGTTCTTC.

This clonotype was seen ten or more times. The CDR3: CASSPLKLGNTEAFF. CDR3 nucleotide sequence: TGTGCCAGCAGTCCGTTAAAACTGGGGAACACTGAAGCTTTCTTT. The V and J genes are TRBV7-9 and TRBJ1-1; D ambiguous. The germline V and J ends were trimmed by 6 bases and 1 base, with 15 bases remaining between them. Germline lookup yields CDR1 SEHNR and CDR2 FQNEAQ (reference sequence). This CDR3 contains 15 residues.

This clonotype has a count of ten or more. The chain links TRBV6-4 to TRBJ2-2; possible D gene TRBD1, 5 bases. From germline, CDR1 is MRHNA and CDR2 SNTAGT. Trimming took 6 bases from V and 6 from J, leaving 11 bases between them. The CDR3 is 13 amino acids. CDR3 nucleotide sequence: TGTGCCAGCAGACCTGAAGGGGCCGGGGAGCTGTTTTTT. Its translation is CASRPEGAGELFF.

This clonotype was picked up many times. The rearrangement links TRBV6-2 or TRBV6-3 to TRBJ2-1, with 9 bases that match TRBD2. In germline, CDR1 is MNHEY, CDR2 SVGEGT. CDR3 length equals 15 residues. After removal of 6 bases from V and 10 bases from J, the junction contained 13 bases not matched to a gene. The CDR3 coding sequence is TGTGCCAGCAGCCACTTAGCGGGAGCTGGAAACGAGCAGTTCTTC. Its protein is CASSHLAGAGNEQFF.

This clonotype was detected many times. The chain joins TRBV27 to TRBJ2-3; TRBD1 matches at 9 bases. This CDR3 has 16 amino acids. Per the germline V gene, CDR1 is MNHEY and CDR2 is SMNVEV (reference sequence). The trim removed 5 bases at V and 3 bases at J, leaving 9 bases unmatched. As DNA, the CDR3 is TGTGCCAGCAGTCGCTACCGGGACAGGGCGACAGATACGCAGTATTTT. This sequence encodes CASSRYRDRATDTQYF.

Many counts were recorded for this clonotype. The chain uses TRBV9 and TRBJ1-1, with unresolved D. Germline CDR1 is SGDLS and CDR2 is YYNGEE. This CDR3 is built from 13 residues. V gave up 4 bases and J gave up 8 bases, with 15 bases separating them. CDR3 in DNA: TGTGCCAGCAGCATCCAATCCAGGCCAGAAGCTTTCTTT. Translated, it gives CASSIQSRPEAFF. The complete variable domain, with remaining parts taken from reference TRBV9 and TRBJ1-1, reads DSGVTQTPKHLITATGQRVTLRCSPRSGDLSVYWYQQSLDQGLQFLIQYYNGEERAKGNILERFSAQQFPDLHSELNLSSLELGDSALYFCASSIQSRPEAFFGQGTRLTVV.

This clonotype was seen many times. This CDR3 is CASSWGRGMSNQPQHF. In DNA form, the CDR3 reads TGTGCCAGCAGCTGGGGTCGGGGTATGAGCAATCAGCCCCAGCATTTT. The chain joins TRBV11-2 to TRBJ1-5; D call uncertain. CDR3 length equals 16 residues. Trimming removed 4 bases at V and 1 base at J, with 14 bases between. Per the germline V gene, CDR1 is SGHAT and CDR2 is FQNNGV. Full variable domain (remainder filled in from reference TRBV11-2 and TRBJ1-5): EAGVAQSPRYKIIEKRQSVAFWCNPISGHATLYWYQQILGQGPKLLIQFQNNGVVDDSQLPKDRFSAERLKGVDSTLKIQPAKLEDSAVYLCASSWGRGMSNQPQHFGDGTRLSIL.

The table lists this clonotype with many counts. This chain uses TRBV20-1 with TRBJ2-7; 7 bases align to TRBD2. Germline V CDR1 and CDR2: DFQATT, SNEGSKA (reference sequence). V lost 1 base and J lost 0; bases outside the gene matches: 3. This CDR3 has 14 residues. The CDR3 DNA reads TGCAGTGCTAGAGGGCGGGGGACCTCCTACGAGCAGTACTTC. Translation: CSARGRGTSYEQYF.

This clonotype has a count of ten or more. The chain is built from TRBV29-1 and TRBJ2-3; D is ambiguous. This CDR3 has 12 residues. Trimming took 1 base from V and 0 from J, leaving 2 bases between them. Germline V CDR1 and CDR2: SQVTM, ANQGSEA. As DNA, the CDR3 is TGCAGCGTTGAAGCAAGCACAGATACGCAGTATTTT. Its translation: CSVEASTDTQYF.

This clonotype was detected many times. V gene TRBV9 combines with J gene TRBJ1-5; D is perhaps TRBD1 (5 bases). Germline CDR1 and CDR2: SGDLS and YYNGEE. Deletions cut 2 bases from V and 7 bases from J, with 10 bases between. This CDR3 is built from 13 residues. CDR3 residues: CASSVDRGQPQHF. In DNA, the CDR3 is TGTGCCAGCAGCGTTGACCGGGGCCAGCCCCAGCATTTT. Supplemented by reference TRBV9 and TRBJ1-5, the full variable domain reads DSGVTQTPKHLITATGQRVTLRCSPRSGDLSVYWYQQSLDQGLQFLIQYYNGEERAKGNILERFSAQQFPDLHSELNLSSLELGDSALYFCASSVDRGQPQHFGDGTRLSIL.

This clonotype was seen at least ten times. This chain links TRBV12-3 or TRBV12-4 with TRBJ1-5; D remains unclear. This CDR3 region has 16 residues. V lost 3 bases, J lost 6 bases, and 18 bases lay in between. The CDR3 bases are TGTGCCAGCAGTTTCGCCGGGTCCATTTACGGTCAGCCCCAGCATTTT. It translates to CASSFAGSIYGQPQHF.

The chain recombines TRBV20-1 with TRBJ1-1; D not resolved. This CDR3 spans 12 amino acids. The germline gives CDR1 DFQATT, CDR2 SNEGSKA (reference sequence). Trimming left V 3 bases short and J 1 base short, with 6 bases between. CDR3 in DNA: TGCAGTGCTAGGGTAGGGAACACTGAAGCTTTCTTT. Encoded protein: CSARVGNTEAFF.

The genes are TRBV5-1 and TRBJ1-1; possibly TRBD1 for D (6 bases). Germline lookup yields CDR1 SGHRS and CDR2 YFSETQ. V shed 0 bases and J shed 1 base, with 10 bases lying between them. This CDR3 comprises 15 residues. For the CDR3, the DNA is TGCGCCAGCAGCTTGGAAGGGGGGCGGAACACTGAAGCTTTCTTT. It codes for CASSLEGGRNTEAFF.

This rearrangement joins TRBV6-9 to TRBJ2-1; 10 nucleotides line up with TRBD2. The CDR3 is 15 amino acids. Germline CDR1 is MNHGY and CDR2 is SVAAGI. V lost 6 bases and J lost 6; bases outside the gene matches: 8. This CDR3 is CASRTTSGKVNEQFF. The CDR3 DNA reads as TGTGCCAGCAGAACCACTAGCGGGAAGGTCAATGAGCAGTTCTTC.

This clonotype has at least ten counts. The CDR3 DNA is TGTGCCAGTTCTCAATCGTATGGCTACACCTTC. Protein sequence: CASSQSYGYTF. This rearrangement joins TRBV2 to TRBJ1-2; D not resolved. Trimming left V 9 bases short and J 5 bases short, with 10 bases between. The CDR3 length is 11 residues. Per the germline V gene, CDR1 is SNHLY and CDR2 is FYNNEI.

This clonotype came up a few times. The chain couples TRBV12-3 or TRBV12-4 to TRBJ2-7; 9 bases map to TRBD1. This CDR3 is built from 14 residues. J was trimmed by 6 bases and V by 5 bases; bases with no gene match: 8. The CDR3 region is CASSRGTGHLEQYF. The CDR3 coding sequence is TGTGCCAGCAGTCGTGGGACAGGGCATCTCGAGCAGTACTTC.

Ten or more counts support this clonotype. The chain recombines TRBV14 with TRBJ1-2, with D unresolved. CDR1 SGHDN and CDR2 FVKESK come from the germline V gene. V lost 0 bases to trimming and J lost 1 base, with 3 bases between them. The CDR3 is made up of 13 amino acids. The CDR3 here is CASSQELNYGYTF. The CDR3 region has the DNA TGTGCCAGCAGCCAAGAGCTTAACTATGGCTACACCTTC.

The sample holds a few counts of this clonotype. The gene calls are TRBV27 and TRBJ2-1; 7 nucleotides match TRBD1. The germline V gene has CDR1 MNHEY and CDR2 SMNVEV (reference sequence). The CDR3 length is 14 residues. V lost 3 bases to trimming and J lost 6 bases; unmatched junction nucleotides: 5. CDR3 amino acids: CASSFIAGGNEQFF. DNA of the CDR3: TGTGCCAGCAGTTTTATCGCAGGGGGCAATGAGCAGTTCTTC.

This clonotype has ten or more counts. This rearrangement joins TRBV28 to TRBJ1-1; 7 nucleotides agree with TRBD1. CDR1 is MDHEN, CDR2 SYDVKM, per germline. Trimming took 6 bases from V and 5 from J; bases not matched to a gene: 12. The CDR3 runs 15 residues. CDR3 sequence (DNA): TGTGCCAGCAGCACGACAGGGAGTGGTAGGACTGAAGCTTTCTTT. It yields the protein CASSTTGSGRTEAFF.